Listed below are T cell receptor beta chains from one sample, sequenced in a study of prognosis after radiotherapy for stage I lung cancer. TCRdb fed the multiplex PCR reads into MiXCR, producing one record per CDR3 protein. The sample records some 24,000 distinct CDR3 sequences, roughly 35% being singletons. Material: PBMCs, obtained before or after stereotactic body radiation therapy (not recorded which). Every receptor here comes from a donor aged 50 or older with non-small cell lung cancer. Both conserved end residues are part of each CDR3. The D gene is left open where the match is weak. Clone size is not always given. Where it is, it says once, few, many or a class for expanded clones.

j_call | v_call | d_call | clone_size | cdr3_nt | cdr3_aa
TRBJ1-1 | TRBV6-1 | . | . | TGTGCCAGCAGTCAAACAGGGTGGGTAGGGAACACTGAAGCTTTCTTT | CASSQTGWVGNTEAFF
TRBJ2-7 | TRBV19 | TRBD2 | many | TGTGCCAGTAGTACCCCCTTTAGCGGGAGGGCCTACGAGCAGTACTTC | CASSTPFSGRAYEQYF
TRBJ2-4 | TRBV12-3/TRBV12-4 | TRBD1 | many | TGTGCCAGCAGTGGGACAGGGAAAAACATTCAGTACTTC | CASSGTGKNIQYF
TRBJ1-1 | TRBV20-1 | . | . | TGCAGTGCTAGAGAGCCCCTGAGGGGAAACACTGAAGCTTTCTTT | CSAREPLRGNTEAFF
TRBJ2-2 | TRBV19 | . | many | TGTGCCAGTAGTCCCATGGGGGGTACCGGGGAGCTGTTTTTT | CASSPMGGTGELFF
TRBJ2-3 | TRBV20-1 | TRBD1 | many | TGCAGTGGTCGGGGACAGACGAATACGCAGTATTTT | CSGRGQTNTQYF
TRBJ2-2 | TRBV6-1 | . | once | TGTGCCAGCAGCACTACGGGCAGGGCGACCGGGGAGCTGTTTTTT | CASSTTGRATGELFF
TRBJ2-5 | TRBV28 | TRBD1 | many | TGTGCCAGCAGGACCACAGGGGTGGAGACCCAGTACTTC | CASRTTGVETQYF
TRBJ1-1 | TRBV12-3/TRBV12-4 | TRBD1 | . | TGTGCCAGCGGGGACAGGGGGCGCACTGAAGCTTTCTTT | CASGDRGRTEAFF
TRBJ1-2 | TRBV4-1 | . | . | TGTGCCAGCAGTAGTGGGCCAGGGATTAACTATGGCTACACCTTC | CASSSGPGINYGYTF
TRBJ1-6 | TRBV7-9 | TRBD1 | once | TGTGCCAGCAGCTTAGCTTTCGGACAGGGGCTTAATTCACCCCTCCACTTT | CASSLAFGQGLNSPLHF
TRBJ1-2 | TRBV19 | . | many | TGTGCCAGTACCACCCACGGAGGGGGCTATGGCTACACCTTC | CASTTHGGGYGYTF
TRBJ2-7 | TRBV6-1 | . | . | TGTGCCAGCAGGAAGGACTTAGCCGGATACGAGCAGTACTTC | CASRKDLAGYEQYF
TRBJ1-5 | TRBV6-1 | TRBD1 | many | TGTGCCAGCAAATGGGTGGGGACAGATGATCATCAGCCCCAGCATTTT | CASKWVGTDDHQPQHF
TRBJ2-7 | TRBV12-3/TRBV12-4 | . | . | TGTGCCGGCAGTTTAAGTCTTCCCTACGAGCAGTACTTC | CAGSLSLPYEQYF
TRBJ2-1 | TRBV5-1 | . | many | TGCGCCTCCCGACCCCGGACGGATACTCGGGATGAGCAGTTCTTC | CASRPRTDTRDEQFF
TRBJ2-5 | TRBV6-1 | . | many | TGTGCCAGCCGGGGGCGGGAGACCCAAGAGACCCAGTACTTC | CASRGRETQETQYF
TRBJ1-2 | TRBV20-1 | . | many | TGCAGTGCTCGAAAAGGGTCCTCGGGGGGCTACACCTTC | CSARKGSSGGYTF
TRBJ2-6 | TRBV9 | . | many | TGTGCCAGCAGCCTCTCCGGTTCCGGGGCCAACGTCCTGACTTTC | CASSLSGSGANVLTF
TRBJ2-7 | TRBV7-8 | TRBD2 | many | TGTGCCAGCAGCTGGGGGACTAGCGGATACGAGCAGTACTTC | CASSWGTSGYEQYF
TRBJ2-4 | TRBV7-8 | . | . | TGTGCCAGCAGCTTAGTAGTAGGAAACATTCAGTACTTC | CASSLVVGNIQYF
TRBJ2-5 | TRBV19 | . | many | TGTGCCAGTAGTATTGTAGGGCCCAAGGAGACCCAGTACTTC | CASSIVGPKETQYF
TRBJ2-5 | TRBV2 | . | . | TGTGCCAGCAGTGATCGGGACAAAGAGACCCGGTACTTC | CASSDRDKETRYF
TRBJ1-1 | TRBV29-1 | TRBD1 | many | TGCAGCGTTGAGGGGGTGGCAGGGGGAACCACTGAAGCTTTCTTT | CSVEGVAGGTTEAFF
TRBJ1-4 | TRBV9 | TRBD1 | many | TGTGCCAGCAGCGAGCGGACAGGGGGCGGAGAAAAACTGTTTTTT | CASSERTGGGEKLFF
TRBJ2-7 | TRBV12-3/TRBV12-4 | TRBD1 | many | TGTGCCAGCAGGGCCACCGGGACAGCGTACGAGCAGTACTTC | CASRATGTAYEQYF
TRBJ2-1 | TRBV7-9 | . | . | TGTGCCAGCAGCTTTTCAGGGCCTTGCAGTGAGCAGTTCTTC | CASSFSGPCSEQFF
TRBJ1-2 | TRBV6-1 | . | many | TGTGCCAGCAGCCTCAGGGTATGGGGCTTTTATGGCTACACCTTC | CASSLRVWGFYGYTF
TRBJ2-2 | TRBV4-1 | . | many | TGCGCCAGCAGCCAAGTGGACCTGGGATTCCACACCGGGGAGCTGTTTTTT | CASSQVDLGFHTGELFF
TRBJ2-7 | TRBV18 | TRBD1 | many | TGTGCCAGCTCACCGGCTACAGGGGCCTACGAGCAGTACTTC | CASSPATGAYEQYF
TRBJ2-1 | TRBV12-3/TRBV12-4 | . | few | TGTGCCAGCAGCCCCAGGGTTCGTGAGCAGTTCTTC | CASSPRVREQFF
TRBJ2-3 | TRBV15 | TRBD2 | many | TGTGCCACCAGCAGAGCAGGAGGGACTAGCGGCCTCACAGATACGCAGTATTTT | CATSRAGGTSGLTDTQYF
TRBJ2-3 | TRBV27 | . | . | TGTGCCAGCAGTTTATTGGCGGGTTACGAGGATACGCATTATTTT | CASSLLAGYEDTHYF
TRBJ2-7 | TRBV13 | . | few | TGTGCCAGCAGCGCCCCTAATGTACCTTCCTACGAGCAGTACTTC | CASSAPNVPSYEQYF
TRBJ1-2 | TRBV5-6 | . | many | TGTGCCAGCAGCCGCCGGGACTTCCAATTAGTCTATGGCTACACCTTC | CASSRRDFQLVYGYTF
TRBJ2-7 | TRBV12-3/TRBV12-4 | . | . | TGTGCCAGCAGTTACGCAGGGGTCTACGAGCAGTACTTC | CASSYAGVYEQYF
TRBJ1-1 | TRBV5-1 | . | . | TGCGCCAGCAGCCCTTTTGGGAGGGCCCACCTAAGGACTGAAGCTTTCTTT | CASSPFGRAHLRTEAFF